Presented here are 17 T cell receptor beta chains from one specimen sequenced in a study of response to subunit inactivated influenza vaccine. MiXCR, run by TCRdb on the RT-PCR reads, gives a single entry per CDR3 protein. The sample includes roughly 650,000 distinct CDR3 sequences, less than 15% of them seen just once. Sample: PBMCs from blood, taken less than 15 days before vaccination. The origin of the receptors is a man aged 50 or older who received an inactivated influenza vaccine.

The chain links TRBV7-2 to TRBJ2-3; TRBD2 agrees at 7 bases. CDR3 size: 14 residues. The J segment lost 4 bases and the V segment lost 4 bases, leaving 5 bases of the junction unmatched. CDR1 and CDR2 from the germline V gene are SGHTA and FQGNSA. CDR3 protein: CASSSRRGADTQYF. The CDR3 coding sequence is TGTGCCAGCAGCTCCAGACGGGGGGCAGATACGCAGTATTTT.

The V and J genes are TRBV12-3 or TRBV12-4 and TRBJ2-2, with TRBD1 as a possible D gene (5 bases). This CDR3 is built from 14 residues. The V end was cut by 6 bases, the J end by 1 base, with 9 bases between. As DNA, the CDR3 is TGTGCCAGCAGGGCGACAGAGAACACCGGGGAGCTGTTTTTT. Amino acid sequence: CASRATENTGELFF.

J is TRBJ1-2 and V is TRBV6-1; D unclear. Germline-derived CDR1 and CDR2 are MNHNS and SASEGT. This CDR3 contains 13 residues. The V gene lost 10 bases and the J gene lost 4 bases, with 16 bases spanning the gap. For the CDR3, the DNA is TGTGCCACCACCCCGGAGGTGGTCTATGGCTACACCTTC. Its protein is CATTPEVVYGYTF.

As regards this clonotype: One end of the junction fails to match germline, which may point to a read error. The chain carries TRBV4-2 and TRBJ1-1, with 7 bases aligning to TRBD1. This CDR3 is built from 14 residues. Germline V lookup: CDR1 LGHNA, CDR2 YNFKEQ. CDR3 nucleotides: TGTGCCAGCAGCCAGGGAGACAGGGCAACTGGAGCTTTCTTT. Amino acids: CASSQGDRATGAFF.

This clonotype was counted many times. This chain uses TRBV9 with TRBJ2-1; no definite D call. The CDR3 spans 17 residues. The V end lost 1 base, the J end lost 0 bases, and 14 bases lay between the germline ends. In germline, CDR1 is SGDLS, CDR2 YYNGEE. The CDR3 DNA reads as TGTGCCAGCAGCGTAAGGATGGGCGGATCCTCCTACAATGAGCAGTTCTTC. Residues: CASSVRMGGSSYNEQFF.

The V gene is TRBV4-2, the J gene TRBJ2-5; no reliable D call. CDR3 length: 15 amino acids. The ends were cut back, 1 base at V and 3 bases at J, with 12 bases in the middle. The germline gives CDR1 LGHNA, CDR2 YNFKEQ. The CDR3 region is CASSQGVGRKETQYF. The CDR3 coding sequence is TGTGCCAGCAGCCAAGGCGTGGGCAGGAAAGAGACCCAGTACTTC.

V is TRBV5-8 and J is TRBJ1-5, with D unresolved. This CDR3 has 15 amino acids. The ends were cut back, 1 base at V and 3 bases at J, with 11 bases in the middle. The germline V gene has CDR1 SGHTS and CDR2 YDEGEE. CDR3 bases: TGTGCCAGCAGCTTGCGGGGTCGGGACAATCAGCCCCAGCATTTT. Residues: CASSLRGRDNQPQHF. Drawing the rest from reference TRBV5-8 and TRBJ1-5, the complete variable domain is EAGVTQSPTHLIKTRGQQATLRCSPISGHTSVYWYQQALGLGLQFLLWYDEGEERNRGNFPPRFSGRQFPNYSSELNVNALELEDSALYLCASSLRGRDNQPQHFGDGTRLSIL.

This clonotype has just a few counts. The rearrangement joins TRBV6-2 or TRBV6-3 to TRBJ1-1, with 8 bases matching TRBD1. Losses at the gene ends were 2 bases for V and 5 bases for J; bases not matched to a gene: 13. The CDR3 extends over 17 amino acids. Germline V gives CDR1 MNHEY, CDR2 SVGEGT. CDR3: CASSYTDRGSFKTEAFF. The CDR3, as DNA: TGTGCCAGCAGTTACACCGACAGGGGTTCCTTTAAGACTGAAGCTTTCTTT.

CDR3 amino acids: CASSLTDREGYEQYF. The CDR3 nucleotides are TGTGCCAGCAGTTTAACGGACAGGGAAGGCTACGAGCAGTACTTC. The chain couples TRBV6-5 to TRBJ2-7; 8 nucleotides align to TRBD1. Per germline, CDR1 MNHEY and CDR2 SVGAGI. The CDR3 consists of 15 residues. Trimming cost V 4 bases and J 3 bases; bases outside gene matches: 8.

There are many counts of this clonotype. V gene TRBV11-2 combines with J gene TRBJ2-2, with TRBD2 matching over 13 bases. The CDR3 sequence is 20 residues long. In germline, CDR1 is SGHAT, CDR2 FQNNGV. Unmatched junction bases numbered 13, after V lost 1 base and J lost 5 bases. The CDR3 nucleotides are TGTGCCAGCAGCTTAGGGGCCTTCCGGACTAGCGGGGGTCCGACCGGGGAGCTGTTTTTT. This sequence encodes CASSLGAFRTSGGPTGELFF. The full variable domain, with the rest looked up from reference TRBV11-2 and TRBJ2-2, is EAGVAQSPRYKIIEKRQSVAFWCNPISGHATLYWYQQILGQGPKLLIQFQNNGVVDDSQLPKDRFSAERLKGVDSTLKIQPAKLEDSAVYLCASSLGAFRTSGGPTGELFFGEGSRLTVL.

This clonotype was counted at least ten times. The V gene is TRBV24-1, the J gene TRBJ2-1; 7 bases align to TRBD2. Germline lookup yields CDR1 KGHDR and CDR2 SFDVKD. V shed 6 bases, J shed 3 bases, and the junction held 10 bases outside the gene matches. CDR3 length equals 16 residues. The CDR3, as DNA: TGTGCCACCAGTAACGGGAGGATGGGGGGCTACAATGAGCAGTTCTTC. Translating it yields CATSNGRMGGYNEQFF.

The table lists this clonotype with a few counts. The J gene is TRBJ1-5, the V gene TRBV4-3, with 7 positions matching TRBD1. V lost 2 bases and J lost 6; bases outside the gene matches: 4. The germline CDR1 and CDR2 sequences are LGHNA and YSLEER. The length of the CDR3 is 14 residues. The CDR3 coding sequence is TGCGCCAGCAGCCAAAGGACAGGTAGTCAGCCCCAGCATTTT. Residues: CASSQRTGSQPQHF.

The genes are TRBV3-1 and TRBJ2-5, with TRBD2 matching 9 bases. V gave up 8 bases and J gave up 11 bases; unmatched junction bases: 12. The germline V gene encodes CDR1 LGHDT and CDR2 YNNKEL (reference sequence). CDR3 length: 13 amino acids. CDR3: CASASPAGGNQYF. The CDR3 nucleotides read TGTGCCAGCGCCTCGCCAGCGGGAGGAAATCAGTACTTC.

In the case of this clonotype: A single base separates this from a much larger clone, so it may be a read error. The rearrangement joins TRBV12-3 or TRBV12-4 to TRBJ2-3, with TRBD2 matching over 13 bases. The CDR3 length is 17 residues. CDR3: CDSSRTRLAGGTDTQYF. The CDR3 nucleotides are TGTGACAGCAGCCGGACTAGACTAGCGGGAGGAACAGATACGCAGTATTTT.

This clonotype was recorded a few times. The chain has TRBV5-5 and TRBJ2-2, with 8 nucleotides matching TRBD2. The germline V gene has CDR1 SGHKS and CDR2 YYEKEE (reference sequence). The CDR3 is made up of 17 amino acids. After removal of 7 bases from V and 0 bases from J, the junction contained 11 bases not matched to a gene. The CDR3 DNA follows: TGTGCCAGCGCACTTTATCCGGGACTAGCGAACACCGGGGAGCTGTTTTTT. Residues: CASALYPGLANTGELFF.

This clonotype came up a few times. The gene calls are TRBV3-1 and TRBJ2-1; 11 nucleotides align to TRBD2. The CDR3 covers 15 residues. Germline V gene lookup returns CDR1 LGHDT and CDR2 YNNKEL (reference sequence). The V gene end was trimmed by 10 bases and the J gene end by 3 bases; junction bases not matched to a gene: 8. CDR3 bases: TGTGCCACCGAAGCAGGGACTAGCGGCTACAATGAGCAGTTCTTC. Its translation is CATEAGTSGYNEQFF.

The table lists this clonotype with a few counts. V and J are TRBV7-9 and TRBJ2-3; D remains unclear. Trimming stripped 2 bases from V and 0 bases from J, with 12 bases between. The CDR3 covers 16 residues. Germline assignment: CDR1 SEHNR and CDR2 FQNEAQ (reference sequence). CDR3 DNA sequence: TGTGCCAGCAGCTTAATATTTGGGCGCAGCACAGATACGCAGTATTTT. Translating gives CASSLIFGRSTDTQYF.